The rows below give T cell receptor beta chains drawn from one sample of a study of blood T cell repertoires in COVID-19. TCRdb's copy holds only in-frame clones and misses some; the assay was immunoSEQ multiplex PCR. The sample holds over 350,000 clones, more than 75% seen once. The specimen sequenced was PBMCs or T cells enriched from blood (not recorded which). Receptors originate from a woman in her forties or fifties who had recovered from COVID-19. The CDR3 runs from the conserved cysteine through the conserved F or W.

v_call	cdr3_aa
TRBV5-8	CASSVQDSSGNTIYF
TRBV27	CASSLLSSYNSPLHF
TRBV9	CASSVFPGGGTTEAFF
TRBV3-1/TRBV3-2	CASSQASANYGYTF
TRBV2	CASSDQGGHAEAFF
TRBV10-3	CAISYGGAGNTIYF
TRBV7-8	CASSSSGTAYEQYF
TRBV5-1	CASSSAGGSYNSPLHF
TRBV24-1	CATSDFYRAPRVYGGAFF
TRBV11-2	CASSPSGTEAFF
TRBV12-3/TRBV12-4	CASSLGIDNGYTF
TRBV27	CASSVDREPYSNQPQHF
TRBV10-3	CAISEASGNTEAFF